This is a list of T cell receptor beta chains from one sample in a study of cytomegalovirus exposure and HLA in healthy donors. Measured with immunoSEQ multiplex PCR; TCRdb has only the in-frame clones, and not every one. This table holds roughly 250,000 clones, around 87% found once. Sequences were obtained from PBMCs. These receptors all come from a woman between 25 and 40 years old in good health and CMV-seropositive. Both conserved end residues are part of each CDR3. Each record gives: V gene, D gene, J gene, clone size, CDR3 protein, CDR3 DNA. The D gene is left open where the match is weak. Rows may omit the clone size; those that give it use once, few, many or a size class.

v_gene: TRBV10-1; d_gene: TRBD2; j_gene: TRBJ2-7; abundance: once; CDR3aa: CASVRNRTSGYEQYF; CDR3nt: TGCGCCAGCGTACGTAACCGGACTAGCGGTTACGAGCAGTACTTC
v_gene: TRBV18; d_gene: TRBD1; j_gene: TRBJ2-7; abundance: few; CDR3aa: CASSPTSGGEQYF; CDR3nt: TGTGCCAGCTCACCTACGTCAGGGGGCGAGCAGTACTTC
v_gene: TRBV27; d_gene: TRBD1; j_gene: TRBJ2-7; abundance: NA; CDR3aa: CASSKDRGNLGEQYF; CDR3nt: TGTGCCAGCAGTAAAGACAGGGGGAACCTCGGCGAGCAGTACTTC
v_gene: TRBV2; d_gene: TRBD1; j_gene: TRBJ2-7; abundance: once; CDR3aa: CASKRDRGISEQYF; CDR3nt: TGTGCCAGCAAACGGGACAGGGGGATAAGCGAGCAGTACTTC
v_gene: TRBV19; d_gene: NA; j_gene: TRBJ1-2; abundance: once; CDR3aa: CASRTGDYGYTF; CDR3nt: TGTGCCAGCAGAACAGGTGACTATGGCTACACCTTC
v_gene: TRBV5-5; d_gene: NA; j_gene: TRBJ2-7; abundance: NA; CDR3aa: CASSLVQDLDEQYF; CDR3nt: TGTGCCAGCAGCTTGGTACAGGACCTGGACGAGCAGTACTTC
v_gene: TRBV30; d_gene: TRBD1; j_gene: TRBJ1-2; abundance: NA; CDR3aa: CAWSRDRDVGYTF; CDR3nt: TGTGCCTGGAGCCGGGACAGGGATGTAGGCTACACCTTC
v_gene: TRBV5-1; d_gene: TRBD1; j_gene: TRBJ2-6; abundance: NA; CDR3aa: CASRLGGTGGIGANVLTF; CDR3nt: TGCGCCAGCAGACTCGGGGGGACAGGGGGTATAGGGGCCAACGTCCTGACTTTC
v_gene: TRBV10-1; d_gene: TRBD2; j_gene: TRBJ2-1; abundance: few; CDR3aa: CASSTSSGRANEQFF; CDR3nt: TGCGCCAGCAGTACCTCTAGCGGGAGGGCCAATGAGCAGTTCTTC
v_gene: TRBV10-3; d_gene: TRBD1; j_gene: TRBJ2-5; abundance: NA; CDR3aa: CAISNTGTEYQETQYF; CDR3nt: TGTGCCATCAGTAATACCGGGACAGAGTACCAAGAGACCCAGTACTTC
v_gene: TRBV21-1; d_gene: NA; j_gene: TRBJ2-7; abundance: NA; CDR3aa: CASSKTPGLSYEQYF; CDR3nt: TGTGCCAGCAGCAAAACCCCGGGACTTTCCTACGAGCAGTACTTC
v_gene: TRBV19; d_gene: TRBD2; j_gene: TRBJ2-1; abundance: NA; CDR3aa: CASTPTPGLAGANEQFF; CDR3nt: TGTGCCAGTACCCCAACGCCGGGACTAGCGGGAGCCAATGAGCAGTTCTTC
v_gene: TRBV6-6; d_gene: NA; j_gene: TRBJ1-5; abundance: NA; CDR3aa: CASSTGRGNQPQHF; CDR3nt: TGTGCCAGCAGCACAGGGAGGGGCAATCAGCCCCAGCATTTT
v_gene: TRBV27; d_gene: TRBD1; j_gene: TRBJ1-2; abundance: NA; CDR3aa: CASSPGQGNYGYTF; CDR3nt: TGTGCCAGCAGTCCGGGACAGGGAAACTATGGCTACACCTTC
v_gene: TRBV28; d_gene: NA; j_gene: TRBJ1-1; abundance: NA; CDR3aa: CASSLGGLNTEAFF; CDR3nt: TGTGCCAGCAGTTTGGGGGGTTTGAACACTGAAGCTTTCTTT
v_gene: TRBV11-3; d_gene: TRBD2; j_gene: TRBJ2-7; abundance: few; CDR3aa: CASSLTSGFSYEQYF; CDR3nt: TGTGCCAGCAGTCTTACTAGCGGGTTCTCCTACGAGCAGTACTTC
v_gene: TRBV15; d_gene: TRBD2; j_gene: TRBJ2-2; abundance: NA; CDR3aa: CATSRGASSGDTGELFF; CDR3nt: TGTGCCACCAGCAGAGGCGCGTCTAGCGGGGACACCGGGGAGCTGTTTTTT
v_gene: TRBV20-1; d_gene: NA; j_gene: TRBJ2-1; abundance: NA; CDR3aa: CSARRDYEQFF; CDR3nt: TGCAGTGCTAGGCGGGATTATGAGCAGTTCTTC
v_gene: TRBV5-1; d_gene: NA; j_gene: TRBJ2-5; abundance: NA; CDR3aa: CASSLSRGETQYF; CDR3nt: TGCGCCAGCAGCTTGAGCAGAGGGGAGACCCAGTACTTC
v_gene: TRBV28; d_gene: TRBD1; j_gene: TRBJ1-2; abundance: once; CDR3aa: CASRQGRLYGYTF; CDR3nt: TGTGCCAGTCGACAGGGTCGGCTTTATGGCTACACCTTC
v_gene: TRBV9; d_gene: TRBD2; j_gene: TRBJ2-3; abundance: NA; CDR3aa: CASSESGVTDTQYF; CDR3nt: TGTGCCAGCAGCGAGAGCGGGGTCACAGATACGCAGTATTTT
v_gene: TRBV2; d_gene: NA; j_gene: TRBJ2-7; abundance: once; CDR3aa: CASSETAGRFYEQYF; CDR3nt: TGTGCCAGCAGTGAAACGGCGGGAAGGTTCTACGAGCAGTACTTC
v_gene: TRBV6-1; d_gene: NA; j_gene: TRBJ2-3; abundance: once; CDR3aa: CASSERMRPSDTQYF; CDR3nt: TGTGCCAGCAGTGAAAGAATGCGGCCTTCCGATACGCAGTATTTT
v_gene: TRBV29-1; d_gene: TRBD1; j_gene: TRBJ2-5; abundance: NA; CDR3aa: CSVESWDRVQETQYF; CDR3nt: TGCAGCGTTGAATCCTGGGACAGGGTCCAAGAGACCCAGTACTTC
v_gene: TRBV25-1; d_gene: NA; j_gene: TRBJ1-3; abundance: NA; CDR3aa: CASSPDTRLSGNTIYF; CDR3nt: TGTGCCAGCAGTCCAGACACCAGGCTTTCTGGAAACACCATATATTTT
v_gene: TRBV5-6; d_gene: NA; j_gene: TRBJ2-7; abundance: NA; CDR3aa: CASSLRASGPPYEQYF; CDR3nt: TGTGCCAGCAGCCTAAGGGCGAGCGGGCCCCCCTACGAGCAGTACTTC
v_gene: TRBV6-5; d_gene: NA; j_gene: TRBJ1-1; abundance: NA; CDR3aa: CASSYRQQYTEAFF; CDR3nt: TGTGCCAGCAGTTATAGACAGCAGTACACTGAAGCTTTCTTT
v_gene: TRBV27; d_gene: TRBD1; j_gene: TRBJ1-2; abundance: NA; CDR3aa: CASSSRGRLVYGYTF; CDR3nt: TGTGCCAGCAGTAGCAGGGGGCGGTTGGTCTATGGCTACACCTTC
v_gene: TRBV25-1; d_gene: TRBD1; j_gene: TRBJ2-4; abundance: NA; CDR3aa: CASESTGGSLAKNIQYF; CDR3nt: TGTGCCAGTGAATCGACAGGGGGATCCTTAGCCAAAAACATTCAGTACTTC
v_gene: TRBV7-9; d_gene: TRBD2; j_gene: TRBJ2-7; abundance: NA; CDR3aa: CASSYSAGVNYEQYF; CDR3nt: TGTGCCAGCAGCTATTCAGCGGGAGTCAACTACGAGCAGTACTTC
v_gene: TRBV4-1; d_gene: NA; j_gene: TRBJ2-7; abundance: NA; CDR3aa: CASSLLLADSYEQYF; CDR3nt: TGCGCCAGCAGCCTATTACTAGCCGACTCCTACGAGCAGTACTTC
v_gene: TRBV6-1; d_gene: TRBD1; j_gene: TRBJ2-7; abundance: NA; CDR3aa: CASRKPGQGAREQYF; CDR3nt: TGTGCCAGCAGGAAGCCGGGACAGGGGGCGCGAGAGCAGTACTTC
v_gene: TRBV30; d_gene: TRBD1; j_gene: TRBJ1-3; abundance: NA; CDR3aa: CAWRITGGSGNTIYF; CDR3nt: TGTGCCTGGAGAATTACAGGGGGCAGTGGAAACACCATATATTTT
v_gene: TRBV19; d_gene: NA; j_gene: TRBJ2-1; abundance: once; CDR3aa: CASSIIAIPYNEQFF; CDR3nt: TGTGCCAGTAGTATAATAGCAATTCCCTACAATGAGCAGTTCTTC
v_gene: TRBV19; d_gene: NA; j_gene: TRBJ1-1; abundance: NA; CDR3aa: CASSIGANTEAFF; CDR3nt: TGTGCCAGTAGTATAGGAGCGAACACTGAAGCTTTCTTT
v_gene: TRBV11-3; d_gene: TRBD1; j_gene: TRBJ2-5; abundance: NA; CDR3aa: CASSGWTGGHRETQYF; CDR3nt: TGTGCCAGCAGCGGGTGGACAGGGGGACACCGAGAGACCCAGTACTTC
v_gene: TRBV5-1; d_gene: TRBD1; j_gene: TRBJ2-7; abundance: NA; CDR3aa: CASGTRDSYEQYF; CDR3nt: TGCGCCAGCGGAACCCGGGACAGTTACGAGCAGTACTTC
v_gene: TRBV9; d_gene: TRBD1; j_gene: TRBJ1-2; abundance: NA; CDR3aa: CASSRIGTGKGNGYTF; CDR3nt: TGTGCCAGCAGCAGAATAGGGACAGGGAAGGGGAATGGCTACACCTTC
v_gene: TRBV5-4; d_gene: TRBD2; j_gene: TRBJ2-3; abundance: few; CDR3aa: CASSLGGSREGTQYF; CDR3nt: TGTGCCAGCAGCTTGGGGGGGTCCAGGGAGGGTACGCAGTATTTT
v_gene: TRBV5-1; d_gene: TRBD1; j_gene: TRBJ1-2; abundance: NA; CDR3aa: CASSQGQGGRGYTF; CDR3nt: TGCGCCAGCAGCCAAGGACAGGGCGGTCGGGGCTACACCTTC
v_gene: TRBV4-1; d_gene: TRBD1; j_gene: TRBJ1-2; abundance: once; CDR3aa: CASSQRQGGTVGYTF; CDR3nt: TGCGCCAGCAGCCAGCGACAGGGGGGGACAGTCGGCTACACCTTC
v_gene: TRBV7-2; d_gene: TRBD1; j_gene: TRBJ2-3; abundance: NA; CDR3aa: CASSLVGTATDTQYF; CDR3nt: TGTGCCAGCAGCTTAGTTGGGACAGCCACAGATACGCAGTATTTT
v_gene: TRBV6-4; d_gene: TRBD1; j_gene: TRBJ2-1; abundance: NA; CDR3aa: CASSQKQGANYNEQFF; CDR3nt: TGTGCCAGCAGTCAAAAACAGGGGGCCAACTACAATGAGCAGTTCTTC
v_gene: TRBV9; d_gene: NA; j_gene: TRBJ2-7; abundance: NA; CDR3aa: CASSAGLGLGEQYF; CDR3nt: TGTGCCAGCAGCGCGGGACTGGGACTGGGGGAGCAGTACTTC
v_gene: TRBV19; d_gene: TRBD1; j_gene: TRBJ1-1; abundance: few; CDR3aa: CASRYRGTAEAFF; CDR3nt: TGTGCCAGTAGATACAGGGGGACGGCTGAAGCTTTCTTT
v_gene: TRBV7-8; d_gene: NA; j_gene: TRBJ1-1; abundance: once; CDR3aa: CASSLVQGNTEAFF; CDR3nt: TGTGCCAGCAGCTTAGTACAGGGGAACACTGAAGCTTTCTTT
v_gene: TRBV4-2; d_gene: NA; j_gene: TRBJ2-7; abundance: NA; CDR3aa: CASSRVGARELTEQYF; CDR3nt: TGTGCCAGCAGCCGCGTCGGGGCGCGGGAACTCACCGAGCAGTACTTC
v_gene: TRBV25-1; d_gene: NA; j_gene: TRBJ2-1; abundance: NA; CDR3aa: CASSEGRNEQFF; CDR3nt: TGTGCCAGCAGTGAAGGGCGTAATGAGCAGTTCTTC
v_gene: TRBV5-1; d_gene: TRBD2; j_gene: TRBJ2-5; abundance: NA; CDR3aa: CASSLIGTSAKETQYF; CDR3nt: TGCGCCAGCAGCTTGATAGGGACTAGCGCCAAAGAGACCCAGTACTTC
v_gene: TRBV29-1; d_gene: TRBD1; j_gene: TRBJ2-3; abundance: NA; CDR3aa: CSATDRDTDTQYF; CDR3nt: TGCAGCGCAACAGACAGGGACACAGATACGCAGTATTTT
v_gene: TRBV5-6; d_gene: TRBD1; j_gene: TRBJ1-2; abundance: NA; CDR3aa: CASSLVGTASDGYTF; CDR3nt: TGTGCCAGCAGCTTGGTTGGGACAGCTTCAGATGGCTACACCTTC
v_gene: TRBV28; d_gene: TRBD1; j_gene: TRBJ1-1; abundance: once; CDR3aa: CASSSTGLGKAFF; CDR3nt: TGTGCCAGCAGTTCGACAGGGCTTGGCAAAGCTTTCTTT